This TCR beta chain was recovered during a study of OX40 agonist ivuxolimab in advanced cancers. Concerning the study at large: The costimulatory receptor OX40 (CD134) was targeted by ivuxolimab, a fully human IgG2 agonistic monoclonal antibody. Intravenous ivuxolimab was administered to patients every 2 weeks at six dose levels: 0.01, 0.1, 0.3, 1.5, 3 and 10 mg/kg. Of the roughly 54 patients in dose escalation, approximately 20 had hepatocellular carcinoma, some 15 had melanoma, 9 had renal cell carcinoma and 9 had head and neck cancer. A male proportion of approximately 83% and a mean age of approximately 61 years, ranging from roughly 23 to 79, were recorded for the dose-escalation cohort. Prior anti-PD-1, anti-PD-L1 or anti-CTLA-4 therapy was permitted, and approximately 42% of dose-escalation patients had received checkpoint inhibitors. Partial responses occurred in three dose-escalation patients, of whom one had hepatocellular carcinoma and two had cutaneous melanoma. The point of sequencing TCRbeta in the periphery was to test whether ivuxolimab changed TCR sequence diversity and drove clonal T-cell expansion. The monotherapy dose-escalation portion (N of about 52 patients) of the phase I ivuxolimab trial is reported in the paper.

Genomic DNA was isolated from the sorted cells so that the TCRbeta CDR3 region could be sequenced. TCRbeta CDR3 regions were sequenced using the immunoSEQ Assay. The table was pulled from immuneACCESS by TCRdb, which kept in-frame rearrangements only. Such tables lose some clones; where checked, under half of the loss comes from unresolved V genes, and the rest has no known cause. In all, the sample holds tens of thousands of clones, and around 89% of those were seen once. The biggest ten clones account for about 1% of the sample. Comment on this clone: This receptor's antigen is unknown. No base quality information exists; no much larger clone differs at one position.

The CDR3 sequence holds 13 residues, the cysteine and phenylalanine included. The read is trimmed to its CDR3 DNA, 39 bases read in frame from base 1. CDR1 SQVTM and CDR2 ANQGSEA were looked up in the germline V gene. Compared with germline, V lacks 7 bases and J lacks 4 bases; bases without a gene match: 8. Beyond this particular receptor, the publication reports: At doses from 0.1 to 3.0 mg/kg, clonal expansion was seen in both CD4+ and CD8+ blood T cells between baseline and week 6. Low levels of normalized T-cell clonal expansion were also shown by some nonresponding patients. In the 0.1-3.0 mg/kg groups, partial responders had among the lowest normalized peripheral clonal expansion, particularly in CD8+ T cells. The antigen specificity of the clonally expanded peripheral T cells was not determined. On average, CD8+ T cells showed more expanded clones than CD4+ T cells after ivuxolimab.

The trial excluded patients who had a history of autoimmune disease or who were on systemic immunosuppression. Peripheral blood for TCR sequencing was collected from all dose cohorts at baseline, on cycle 4 day 1, and on cycle 7 day 1. The samples were drawn from a first-in-human, open-label, multicenter phase I dose-escalation trial of ivuxolimab. The trial enrolled adults with locally advanced or metastatic head and neck squamous cell, hepatocellular, melanoma or renal cell carcinoma. Before TCR sequencing, CD4+ T cells and CD8+ T cells from peripheral blood were sorted into separate populations.

Sample: CD4+ or CD8+ T cells sorted from blood, taken in a trial of the OX40 agonist ivuxolimab. The sequence links TRBV29-1 to TRBJ2-5; TRBD1 matches 8 bases in the middle. This TCR was recovered from an adult with an advanced solid tumor such as melanoma, head and neck, liver or kidney cancer. The CDR3 in this case is CSGVVTGAETQYF. The base sequence is TGCAGCGGCGTCGTGACAGGGGCAGAGACCCAGTACTTC.